Listed below are T cell receptor beta chains from one sample, sequenced in a study of T cell responses to AZD1222 COVID-19 vaccine. Generated by immunoSEQ multiplex PCR, the TCRdb table keeps only in-frame clones and is missing some. Seen here are about 94,000 clones, approximately 87% observed once, and the top ten hold roughly an eighth. The material sequenced was peripheral blood, taken 28 days after the second AZD1222 dose. These receptors came from an adult who received the AZD1222 COVID-19 vaccine. Each CDR3 is given with its conserved first and last residue. D genes are given only for firm matches. Not every row has a clone size; where given, it reads once, few, many or a size class.

V gene,J gene,D gene,clone size,CDR3 DNA,CDR3 protein
TRBV19,TRBJ1-6,TRBD1,once,TGTGCCAGTAGTGGGACAGGGACTTATAATTCACCCCTCCACTTT,CASSGTGTYNSPLHF
TRBV7-2,TRBJ2-5,-,once,TGTGCCAGCAGCTTATCCCTGGAGCTGGTTTCCAAAGAGACCCAGTACTTC,CASSLSLELVSKETQYF
TRBV21-1,TRBJ1-3,-,few,TGTGCCAGCGGGACACGGGACGTAGACTCTGGAAACACCATATATTTT,CASGTRDVDSGNTIYF
TRBV28,TRBJ2-3,TRBD2,-,TGTGCCAGCAGTTTGGGGGGGGACACAGATACGCAGTATTTT,CASSLGGDTDTQYF
TRBV3-1/TRBV3-2,TRBJ2-7,-,-,TGTGCCAGCAGCCCTAGCCTCTCGGGGGAGCAGTACTTC,CASSPSLSGEQYF
TRBV6-5,TRBJ1-2,-,-,TGTGCCAGCAGTTACGCGGGGGGGGACTATGGCTACACCTTC,CASSYAGGDYGYTF
TRBV30,TRBJ1-2,-,-,TGTGCCTGGAGTGTACTAGCCGAGGGAGGCTACACCTTC,CAWSVLAEGGYTF
TRBV2,TRBJ1-2,-,-,TGTGCCAGCAGTGACTGGGGATTTGGCTACACCTTC,CASSDWGFGYTF
TRBV29-1,TRBJ1-2,TRBD1,-,TGCAGCGGGGACAGGGTCCTATCCGGCTACACCTTC,CSGDRVLSGYTF
TRBV28,TRBJ1-1,-,-,TGTGCCAGCAGTTTGTCAGTGATGAACACTGAAGCTTTCTTT,CASSLSVMNTEAFF
TRBV7-3,TRBJ1-6,-,-,TGTGCCAGCAGCCCCGGGGGGGCGCATTCACCCCTCCACTTT,CASSPGGAHSPLHF
TRBV11-3,TRBJ2-3,-,once,TGTGCCAGCAGCTTAGTCTCGGTCTCAGATACGCAGTATTTT,CASSLVSVSDTQYF
TRBV7-2,TRBJ2-5,TRBD1,-,TGTGCCAGCAGCTTGGGACAGGGCGGTTACAAGACCCAGTACTTC,CASSLGQGGYKTQYF
TRBV5-1,TRBJ1-2,TRBD1,-,TGCGCCAGCAGCTCGGCCGGGACAGAAACCTATGGCTACACCTTC,CASSSAGTETYGYTF
TRBV30,TRBJ1-4,-,-,TGTGCCTGGAGTGTCAGGGCAACTAATGAAAAACTGTTTTTT,CAWSVRATNEKLFF
TRBV3-1/TRBV3-2,TRBJ2-7,-,-,TGTGCCAGCAGCCCTTTCAAGGGCGGGGAGCAGTACTTC,CASSPFKGGEQYF
TRBV28,TRBJ2-7,TRBD2,-,TGTGCCAGCGGATTAGCGGGAGGGGTGGAAGAGCAGTACTTC,CASGLAGGVEEQYF
TRBV9,TRBJ2-1,TRBD2,-,TGTGCCAGCAGCGTAGTAGGGACTAGCGGGAATGAGCAGTTCTTC,CASSVVGTSGNEQFF
TRBV21-1,TRBJ2-1,-,-,TGTGCCAGCAACCCCCCCCCTCTGTGGCGGAACAATGAGCAGTTCTTC,CASNPPPLWRNNEQFF
TRBV9,TRBJ1-4,-,once,TGTGCCAGCAGCCCCTCACCCGCAACTAATGAAAAACTGTTTTTT,CASSPSPATNEKLFF
TRBV4-1,TRBJ2-2,-,-,TGCGCCAGCAGCCCCCTTGTGTCGGGTCCAACTACCGGGGAGCTGTTTTTT,CASSPLVSGPTTGELFF
TRBV4-2,TRBJ2-3,-,-,TGTGCCAGCAGCAGGGGGTGGTCTGGCACAGATACGCAGTATTTT,CASSRGWSGTDTQYF